This entry describes one T cell receptor (beta chain). As yet, its antigen is unknown. Relative to the germline gene, one junction end is altered; a read error may explain this. The data are from a study of CD8+CD57+ T cells in acquired aplastic anemia. Study context: Sorted CD4+ plus CD8+ cells gave DNA averaging approximately 3.2 ug. An average of about 10.8 million reads for CD4+ cells was obtained from healthy donors. The study's findings and limits: Patients and controls were found to share around 30 CD8+ CDR3 sequences. Patient and control CD8+ Simpson's diversity was not significantly different.

Researchers used genomic DNA as the template to profile TCR beta VDJ and CDR3. TCRdb re-called the reads with MiXCR, one entry per CDR3 protein. Of 400,000 to 500,000 distinct CDR3 sequences listed, around 68% were seen once; the top ten hold approximately 3.8%. This CDR3 is 13 amino acids long. Germline values: CDR1 DFQATT, CDR2 SNEGSKA (reference sequence). This sequence originates from a human donor in good health, serving as a control. This chain joins TRBV20-1 and TRBJ2-1; D perhaps matches TRBD1 (6 bases). Sequenced sample: sorted CD4+, CD8+, or CD8+CD57+ T cells (not recorded which) from PBMCs. CDR3 in amino acids: CSAKGRGTGKQFF. The CDR3 DNA reads TGCAGCGCTAAGGGTCGTGGTACAGGGAAGCAGTTCTTC.